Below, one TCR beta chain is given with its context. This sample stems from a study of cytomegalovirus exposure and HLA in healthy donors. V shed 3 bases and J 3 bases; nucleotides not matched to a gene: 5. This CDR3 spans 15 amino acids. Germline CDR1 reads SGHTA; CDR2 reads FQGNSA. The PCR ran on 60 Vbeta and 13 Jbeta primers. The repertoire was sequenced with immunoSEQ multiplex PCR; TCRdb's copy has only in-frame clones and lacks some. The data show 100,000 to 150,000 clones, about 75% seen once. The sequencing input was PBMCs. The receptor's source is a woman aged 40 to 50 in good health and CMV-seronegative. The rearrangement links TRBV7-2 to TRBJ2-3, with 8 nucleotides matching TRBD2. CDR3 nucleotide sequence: TGTGCCAGCAGCTTTCGACGGGGGGGGACAGATACGCAGTATTTT. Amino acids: CASSFRRGGTDTQYF.